The present T cell receptor (beta chain) was sequenced within a study of cytomegalovirus exposure and HLA in healthy donors. Study-level information: Previous work identified some 120 million unique TCR beta sequences from around 200 million T cells. Study results and limitations: Excluded were some V segments that proved indistinguishable, including TRBV6-2 and TRBV6-3.

A word on this clone: The antigen is undetermined.

In the PCR, 60 Vbeta and 13 Jbeta primers were used. Repertoires were generated with immunoSEQ multiplex PCR, while TCRdb's copy carries only in-frame clones and drops some. Altogether about 160,000 clones are present, 82% being singletons, with the ten largest covering about 10%. J gave up 6 bases and V 5 bases, and 6 bases lay outside the gene matches. Germline lookup yields CDR1 SGHTA and CDR2 FQGTGA. This CDR3 is 14 amino acids long. The sequencing input was PBMCs. This chain connects TRBV7-3 to TRBJ2-1, with 8 bases lining up with TRBD2. This receptor was obtained from a man between 45 and 60 years old in good health and CMV-seropositive. CDR3 nucleotides: TGTGCCAGCAGCCCCTGGACTAGCAGCAATGAGCAGTTCTTC. It translates to CASSPWTSSNEQFF.